Following are 23 T cell receptor beta chains from one sample sequenced in a study of persistence of HIV-infected CD4 T cells. These receptors have no known antigen. Sequencing used immunoSEQ version 4 in survey mode. The assay was immunoSEQ multiplex PCR, and TCRdb's table has in-frame clones only and misses some. Counted here are 46,000 or so clones, more than 70% occurring once; the ten biggest clones make up about 3%. The stimulus was lysate of CMV-infected fibroblasts, around 9.3 ug/mL. CD40L/CD69 double-negative CD45RO-high memory CD4+ T cells were collected. This sample comprised CD4+ T cells sorted from PBMCs after approximately 20-hour stimulation, obtained from a patient who received antiretroviral therapy. The receptors come from an adult man with HIV who was CMV-seropositive.

V usage is TRBV5-1 and J usage is TRBJ2-2; the D gene is possibly TRBD1 (6 bases). The CDR3 runs 14 residues. The V and J ends lost 10 bases and 0 bases respectively, with 13 bases between them. Per the germline V gene, CDR1 is SGHRS and CDR2 is YFSETQ. Written as DNA, the CDR3 is TGCGCCTGCCAGGGGAGATCGAACACCGGGGAGCTGTTTTTT. It specifies CACQGRSNTGELFF.

This clone was seen only a few times. V gene TRBV5-1 combines with J gene TRBJ1-5; TRBD1 might be the D (5 bases). Germline V gene data show CDR1 as SGHRS and CDR2 as YFSETQ. Trimming shortened V by 0 bases and J by 2 bases, and 12 bases separated the two germline ends. The CDR3 loop spans 16 amino acids. The CDR3 bases are TGCGCCAGCAGCTTGGCCGGGCAGGGCGGCAATCAGCCCCAGCATTTT. Its protein is CASSLAGQGGNQPQHF.

V and J are TRBV5-1 and TRBJ1-4; no firm D call. Germline lookup yields CDR1 SGHRS and CDR2 YFSETQ. With 5 bases removed from V and 7 bases from J, the gap between germline ends came to 18 bases. The CDR3 loop spans 15 amino acids. The CDR3 nucleotides read TGCGCCAGCAGTCCTATACGCCCCGAAGGTGAAAAACTGTTTTTT. It is translated as CASSPIRPEGEKLFF.

This clone was detected only once. DNA of the CDR3: TGTGCCACCAGCAGGAAAAAGAGACTAGCGGGAGAAGGCGATGAGCAGTTCTTC. Protein: CATSRKKRLAGEGDEQFF. The chain is built from TRBV15 and TRBJ2-1, with 12 bases lining up with TRBD2. CDR1 is LNHNV and CDR2 is YYDKDF in the germline V gene (reference sequence). CDR3 length: 18 amino acids. V was clipped by 3 bases and J by 8 bases; unmatched bases: 14. The full variable domain, completed using reference TRBV15 and TRBJ2-1, is DAMVIQNPRYQVTQFGKPVTLSCSQTLNHNVMYWYQQKSSQAPKLLFHYYDKDFNNEADTPDNFQSRRPNTSFCFLDIRSPGLGDTAMYLCATSRKKRLAGEGDEQFFGPGTRLTVL.

This clone was detected only once. The chain uses TRBV7-2 and TRBJ2-1; no reliable D call. The CDR3 is made up of 16 amino acids. Germline CDR1 SGHTA, CDR2 FQGNSA. V lost 1 base and J 6 bases, leaving 16 bases between the germline ends. CDR3 coding DNA: TGTGCCAGCAGCTTAGAGGTCAGCCCTTGGGGCAATGAGCAGTTCTTC. Protein product: CASSLEVSPWGNEQFF. The full variable domain, rest sourced from reference TRBV7-2 and TRBJ2-1, is GAGVSQSPSNKVTEKGKDVELRCDPISGHTALYWYRQSLGQGLEFLIYFQGNSAPDKSGLPSDRFSAERTGGSVSTLTIQRTQQEDSAVYLCASSLEVSPWGNEQFFGPGTRLTVL.

The chain has TRBV12-3 or TRBV12-4 and TRBJ1-2; D is unresolved. Trimming took 3 bases from V and 6 from J, leaving 11 bases between them. There are 13 residues in the CDR3. CDR3 amino acids: CASSFDGRNGYTF. The CDR3, as DNA: TGTGCCAGCAGTTTCGACGGCCGGAATGGCTACACCTTC.

The chain is built from TRBV7-8 and TRBJ2-7, with D possibly TRBD1 on 5 matching bases. Per germline, CDR1 SGHVS and CDR2 FQNEAQ. Deletions cut 1 base from V and 5 bases from J, with 18 bases between. The CDR3 spans 16 residues. The CDR3 sequence: CASSLVGAPPRNEQYF. The DNA for the CDR3 is TGTGCCAGCAGCTTAGTAGGGGCACCACCTAGGAACGAGCAGTACTTC.

This clone has only a few counts. In DNA, the CDR3 is TGTGCCAGCGGGCGTATGGGAGAGCAGTACTTC. This sequence encodes CASGRMGEQYF. The rearrangement joins TRBV27 to TRBJ2-7; D unclear. The V gene's germline CDR1 is MNHEY and CDR2 SMNVEV (reference sequence). The CDR3 spans 11 residues. The germline V and J ends were trimmed by 8 bases and 7 bases, with 12 bases remaining between them.

This chain joins TRBV30 and TRBJ2-7; the match to TRBD1 covers 8 bases. V shed 5 bases, J shed 6 bases, and the junction held 12 bases outside the gene matches. The CDR3 length is 14 residues. Germline V lookup: CDR1 GTSNPN, CDR2 SVGIG (reference sequence). DNA for the CDR3: TGTGCCTGGTCTCCCCCGGGACAGGTTGCCGAGCAGTACTTC. This translates into CAWSPPGQVAEQYF.

V is TRBV14 and J is TRBJ2-3; TRBD2 might be the D (5 bases). The CDR3 spans 15 residues. The V gene's germline CDR1 is SGHDN and CDR2 FVKESK. V was trimmed by 3 bases and J by 3 bases, leaving 13 bases between them. CDR3 amino acids: CASSQTRGGTDTQYF. The CDR3 coding sequence is TGTGCCAGCAGCCAGACCCGCGGCGGGACAGATACGCAGTATTTT.

This CDR3 is CASSFPQGGSYEQYF. In nucleotides, the CDR3 is TGTGCCAGCAGTTTTCCACAGGGAGGCTCCTACGAGCAGTACTTC. The chain has TRBV25-1 and TRBJ2-7; either TRBD1 or TRBD2 may fit D (6 bases each). CDR1 MGHDK and CDR2 SYGVNS come from the germline V gene. Trimming removed 5 bases from V and 0 bases from J, with 14 bases in between. The CDR3 contains 15 residues.

This chain joins TRBV15 and TRBJ1-5, with TRBD1 matching over 7 bases. Germline values: CDR1 LNHNV, CDR2 YYDKDF (reference sequence). CDR3 length: 15 residues. The trim removed 0 bases at V and 1 base at J, leaving 0 bases unmatched. CDR3 sequence: CATSRDRGSNQPQHF. CDR3 nucleotide sequence: TGTGCCACCAGCAGAGACAGGGGGAGCAATCAGCCCCAGCATTTT.

The chain is built from TRBV18 and TRBJ1-2; 7 bases line up with TRBD1. Germline CDR1 is KGHSH and CDR2 is LQKENI. V was clipped by 0 bases and J by 8 bases; unmatched bases: 6. The CDR3 loop spans 14 amino acids. DNA for the CDR3: TGTGCCAGCTCACCACCGGGGGGACAGATGGGCTACACCTTC. It yields the protein CASSPPGGQMGYTF.

CDR3 DNA: TGCAGCGTTGGACTAGCGACCTACAATGAGCAGTTCTTC. Protein sequence: CSVGLATYNEQFF. V and J are TRBV29-1 and TRBJ2-1, with 8 bases identical to TRBD2. The CDR3 contains 13 residues. The V segment lost 4 bases and the J segment 2 bases; nucleotides outside the gene matches: 1. Germline V CDR1 and CDR2: SQVTM, ANQGSEA.

This chain joins TRBV6-5 and TRBJ2-7; tentative D call: TRBD2 (5 bases). The CDR3 covers 16 residues. Trimming removed 2 bases from V and 6 bases from J, with 20 bases in between. CDR1 and CDR2 from the germline V gene are MNHEY and SVGAGI. CDR3 sequence: CASSYGWSGRVGEQYF. The CDR3 DNA sequence: TGTGCCAGCAGTTACGGTTGGAGCGGACGGGTTGGCGAGCAGTACTTC.

The J gene is TRBJ1-1, the V gene TRBV18; D gene uncertain. Trimming removed 3 bases at V and 2 bases at J, with 13 bases between. CDR3 size: 15 residues. Germline V gives CDR1 KGHSH, CDR2 LQKENI. CDR3 sequence (DNA): TGTGCCAGCTCACCCGGGAGGGCCAGAAACACTGAAGCTTTCTTT. It yields the protein CASSPGRARNTEAFF.

The DNA of the CDR3 is TGCAGTGCTCCTTCTTGGAAGCAGTTCTTC. This codes for CSAPSWKQFF. The V gene is TRBV20-1, the J gene TRBJ2-1; the D is unclear. The length of the CDR3 is 10 residues. V gave up 5 bases and J gave up 11 bases, with 10 bases separating them. Germline CDR1 is DFQATT and CDR2 is SNEGSKA (reference sequence).

This clone is medium-sized within its sample. The rearrangement uses TRBV21-1 and TRBJ2-3; TRBD2 is the table's D call and was not checked against the DNA. TRBV21-1 is a listed pseudogene. CDR3 size: 17 residues. CDR3 sequence (DNA): TGTGCCAGCAGCACGGGACTTCACCCACGCCCCACAGATACGCAGTATTTT. Encoded protein: CASSTGLHPRPTDTQYF.

This chain uses TRBV18 with TRBJ1-2, with D tentatively TRBD1 (5 bases). V gave up 3 bases and J gave up 4 bases, with 9 bases separating them. Germline CDR1 reads KGHSH; CDR2 reads LQKENI. The CDR3 spans 13 residues. CDR3 in amino acids: CASSPRDGYGYTF. The CDR3 DNA follows: TGTGCCAGCTCACCCCGGGACGGCTATGGCTACACCTTC. Full variable domain (rest looked up from reference TRBV18 and TRBJ1-2): NAGVMQNPRHLVRRRGQEARLRCSPMKGHSHVYWYRQLPEEGLKFMVYLQKENIIDESGMPKERFSAEFPKEGPSILRIQQVVRGDSAAYFCASSPRDGYGYTFGSGTRLTVV.

The J gene is TRBJ1-4, the V gene TRBV7-6, with unresolved D. This CDR3 comprises 15 residues. V shed 1 base and J shed 7 bases, with 13 bases lying between them. Germline assignment: CDR1 SGHVS and CDR2 FNYEAQ. CDR3 nucleotides: TGTGCCAGCAGCTTAGGGCCTCCCCATGGTGAAAAACTGTTTTTT. As protein: CASSLGPPHGEKLFF.

This clone is termed medium-sized. At the DNA level, this CDR3 is encoded by other sequences in the same sample as well. V is TRBV3-1 (or the pseudogene TRBV3-2) and J is TRBJ1-1; D not resolved. Trimming removed 3 bases at V and 6 bases at J, with 8 bases between. Germline lookup yields CDR1 LGHDT and CDR2 YNNKEL (reference sequence). This CDR3 is 12 amino acids long. CDR3 DNA: TGTGCCAGCAGCCACCCCCGGGCTGAAGCTTTCTTT. This translates into CASSHPRAEAFF.

This clone showed up just once. V gene TRBV7-2 combines with J gene TRBJ2-3; D is uncertain. The CDR3 covers 16 residues. Germline CDR1 SGHTA, CDR2 FQGNSA. Between the trimmed V and J ends, which lost 5 bases and 6 bases, there was a span of 21 bases. CDR3 sequence reads: CASSEFSDPYRDTQYF. The CDR3 DNA follows: TGTGCCAGCAGCGAATTTTCGGACCCCTATCGGGATACGCAGTATTTT.

The chain carries TRBV7-9 and TRBJ2-7, with D maybe TRBD2 (5 bases). V dropped 1 base and J dropped 7 bases, with 11 bases sitting between them. Germline values: CDR1 SEHNR, CDR2 FQNEAQ (reference sequence). The CDR3 runs 13 residues. Here the CDR3 DNA reads TGTGCCAGCAGCTTAGTTAGTGGCGGGGAGCAGTACTTC. It yields the protein CASSLVSGGEQYF.